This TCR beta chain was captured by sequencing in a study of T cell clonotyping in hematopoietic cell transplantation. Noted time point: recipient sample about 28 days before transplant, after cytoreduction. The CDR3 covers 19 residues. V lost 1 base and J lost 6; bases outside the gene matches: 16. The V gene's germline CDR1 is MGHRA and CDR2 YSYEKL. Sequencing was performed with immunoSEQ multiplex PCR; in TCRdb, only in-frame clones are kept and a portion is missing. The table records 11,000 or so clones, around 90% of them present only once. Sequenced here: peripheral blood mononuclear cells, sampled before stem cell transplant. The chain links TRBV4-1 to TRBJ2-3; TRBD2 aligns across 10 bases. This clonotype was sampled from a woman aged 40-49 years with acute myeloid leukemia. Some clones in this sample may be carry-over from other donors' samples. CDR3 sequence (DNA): TGCGCCAGCAGCCAAGTTACTCGGCTAGCGGGAGTTTCGGGTGATACGCAGTATTTT. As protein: CASSQVTRLAGVSGDTQYF.